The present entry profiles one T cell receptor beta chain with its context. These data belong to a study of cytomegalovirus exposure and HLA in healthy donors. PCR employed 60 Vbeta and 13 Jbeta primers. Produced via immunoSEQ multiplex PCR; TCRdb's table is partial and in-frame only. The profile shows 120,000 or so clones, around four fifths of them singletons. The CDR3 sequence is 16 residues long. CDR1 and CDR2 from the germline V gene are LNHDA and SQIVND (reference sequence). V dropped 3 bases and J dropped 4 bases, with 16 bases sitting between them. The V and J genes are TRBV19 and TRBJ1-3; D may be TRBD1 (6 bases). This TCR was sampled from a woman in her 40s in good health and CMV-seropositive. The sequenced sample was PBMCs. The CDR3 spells CASSMEGEGGGNTIYF. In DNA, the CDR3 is TGTGCCAGTAGTATGGAGGGGGAGGGAGGAGGAAACACCATATATTTT.